The sample holds one count of the clone carrying this T cell receptor beta chain. A second about 6 to 12 cycle PCR used barcoded and J-beta primers. TCRdb itself ran the 5' RACE reads through MiXCR, one entry per CDR3 protein. The sample carries hundreds of thousands of distinct CDR3 sequences, roughly 50% recorded once. This entry is derived from a study of blood T cells in healthy people across ages. The ends lost 3 bases at V and 0 bases at J; junction bases unmatched: 1. The CDR3 totals 15 residues. Germline loops: CDR1 KGHDR, CDR2 SFDVKD. This TCR was recovered from a man older than 75 in good health. The sequenced sample consisted of blood. The chain is built from TRBV24-1 and TRBJ2-4; TRBD2 agrees at 7 bases. The CDR3 sequence: CATSDGRVAKNIQYF. The CDR3, as DNA: TGTGCCACCAGTGATGGGAGGGTAGCCAAAAACATTCAGTACTTC.